This entry lists 9 T cell receptor beta chains sequenced from one sample in a study of T cell responses to AZD1222 COVID-19 vaccine. Produced via immunoSEQ multiplex PCR; TCRdb's table is partial and in-frame only. The sample has some 110,000 clones; about 92% are singletons. The sample in question was peripheral blood, obtained 28 days after the second AZD1222 dose. These receptors were taken from an adult who received the AZD1222 COVID-19 vaccine.

The V and J genes are TRBV18 and TRBJ1-1, with D perhaps matching TRBD1 (6 bases). Germline assignment: CDR1 KGHSH and CDR2 LQKENI. V was cut by 4 bases and J by 0 bases, with 15 bases left in between. CDR3 length: 16 residues. This CDR3 is CASSRVWAGVNTEAFF. CDR3 nucleotides: TGTGCCAGCTCACGGGTTTGGGCAGGGGTGAACACTGAAGCTTTCTTT.

The rearrangement joins TRBV29-1 to TRBJ1-2, with D possibly being TRBD1 (5 bases). The V gene lost 5 bases and the J gene lost 2 bases, with 21 bases spanning the gap. This CDR3 is 16 amino acids long. The V gene's germline CDR1 is SQVTM and CDR2 ANQGSEA. CDR3 nucleotides: TGCAGCGTTCAATCGGAAGGGGCAGCGGTCAACTATGGCTACACCTTC. It encodes CSVQSEGAAVNYGYTF.

The sample holds one count of this clone. The V gene is TRBV11-1, the J gene TRBJ1-6; a weak D match, TRBD1 (5 bases). This CDR3 region has 16 residues. Trimming shortened V by 5 bases and J by 3 bases, and 14 bases separated the two germline ends. Germline V gives CDR1 SGHAT, CDR2 FQDESV (reference sequence). The CDR3 DNA reads as TGTGCCAGCAGCGATTCGCGGGGGGTCTATAATTCACCCCTCCACTTT. Protein product: CASSDSRGVYNSPLHF.

The rearrangement uses TRBV19 and TRBJ1-3; TRBD1 agrees at 8 bases. There are 16 residues in the CDR3. The junction had 7 bases not matched to a gene; V was cut back by 6 bases and J by 0 bases. From germline, CDR1 is LNHDA and CDR2 SQIVND (reference sequence). The CDR3 region is CASRKQGVYSGNTIYF. The CDR3 DNA is TGTGCCAGTAGAAAACAGGGGGTATACTCTGGAAACACCATATATTTT.

Written as DNA, the CDR3 is TGTGCCAGCAGCATTGGGGACAGGGTAGGGCAGCCCCAGCATTTT. Translated, it gives CASSIGDRVGQPQHF. The J gene is TRBJ1-5, the V gene TRBV27, with 9 bases lining up with TRBD1. Germline CDR1 and CDR2: MNHEY and SMNVEV (reference sequence). V lost 6 bases and J lost 7; bases outside the gene matches: 10. This CDR3 is built from 15 residues.

The chain joins TRBV5-1 to TRBJ2-6, with D possibly being TRBD1 (6 bases). The germline V gene has CDR1 SGHRS and CDR2 YFSETQ. The V end lost 3 bases, the J end lost 1 base, and 8 bases lay between the germline ends. The CDR3 contains 15 residues. CDR3 protein: CASSSQGSGANVLTF. CDR3 nucleotides: TGCGCCAGCAGCTCACAGGGTTCTGGGGCCAACGTCCTGACTTTC. The full variable domain, with the rest looked up from reference TRBV5-1 and TRBJ2-6, is KAGVTQTPRYLIKTRGQQVTLSCSPISGHRSVSWYQQTPGQGLQFLFEYFSETQRNKGNFPGRFSGRQFSNSRSEMNVSTLELGDSALYLCASSSQGSGANVLTFGAGSRLTVL.

The J gene is TRBJ2-7, the V gene TRBV6-6, with D possibly TRBD2 on 5 matching bases. This CDR3 contains 13 residues. The V gene's germline CDR1 is MNHNY and CDR2 SVGAGI (reference sequence). Trimming stripped 5 bases from V and 2 bases from J, with 10 bases between. DNA of the CDR3: TGTGCCAGCAGTGCCGAGAGGGCCTACGAGCAGTACTTC. Its translation is CASSAERAYEQYF.

V and J are TRBV6-2 or TRBV6-3 and TRBJ2-2; TRBD1 might be the D (5 bases). The CDR3 runs to 14 residues. CDR1 and CDR2 from the germline V gene are MNHEY and SVGEGT. V shed 4 bases and J shed 2 bases, with 8 bases lying between them. The CDR3 loop reads CASSWTHNTGELFF. CDR3 nucleotide sequence: TGTGCCAGCAGTTGGACACATAACACCGGGGAGCTGTTTTTT.

The chain has TRBV7-3 and TRBJ2-5; no firm D call. The CDR3 sequence is 13 residues long. V shed 0 bases and J shed 2 bases, with 4 bases lying between them. CDR1 SGHTA and CDR2 FQGTGA come from the germline V gene. The CDR3 bases are TGTGCCAGCAGCTTAACCCAACAAGAGACCCAGTACTTC. Encoded protein: CASSLTQQETQYF.